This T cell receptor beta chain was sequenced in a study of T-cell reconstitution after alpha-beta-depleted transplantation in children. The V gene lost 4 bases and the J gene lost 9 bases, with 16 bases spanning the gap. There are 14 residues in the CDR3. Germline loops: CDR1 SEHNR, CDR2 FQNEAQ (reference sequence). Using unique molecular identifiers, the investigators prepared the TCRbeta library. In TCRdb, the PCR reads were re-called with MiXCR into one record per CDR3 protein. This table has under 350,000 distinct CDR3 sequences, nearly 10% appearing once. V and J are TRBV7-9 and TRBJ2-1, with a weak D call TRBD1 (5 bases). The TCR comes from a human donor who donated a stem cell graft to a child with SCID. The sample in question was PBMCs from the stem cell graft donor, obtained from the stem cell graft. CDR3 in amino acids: CASSSQAEVGEQFF. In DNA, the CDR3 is TGTGCCAGCAGCTCACAGGCAGAGGTGGGTGAGCAGTTCTTC.